This passage covers 22 T cell receptor beta chains from one sample sequenced in a study of T cell responses to AZD1222 COVID-19 vaccine (dated by TCRdb to the early 2020s). This sample's time point label indicates: baseline before first vaccination. Libraries came from the immunoSEQ multiplex PCR assay. TCRdb stores this immuneACCESS table with in-frame sequences only. Part of the clones is absent; in the studies checked, under half of the shortfall reflects unresolved V genes, and no reason is known for the rest. Present in this sample are 200,000 or so clones, 90% to 95% of which were seen just once. 9.2% of the sample lies in the top ten. The starting material was peripheral blood, obtained on day 0 of AZD1222 vaccination. These TCRs come from an adult in good health.

This clone was observed a single time. The genes are TRBV30 and TRBJ1-1; tentative D call: TRBD1 (5 bases). CDR1 GTSNPN and CDR2 SVGIG come from the germline V gene (reference sequence). V lost 6 bases to trimming and J lost 3 bases, with 8 bases between them. The CDR3 totals 11 residues. The CDR3 nucleotides are TGTGCCTGCCTGGGGGACACTGAAGCTTTCTTT. This codes for CACLGDTEAFF.

The CDR3: CASSAPRAGGNNEQFF. Here the CDR3 DNA reads TGTGCCAGCAGCGCCCCGCGGGCGGGAGGGAACAATGAGCAGTTCTTC. The chain couples TRBV9 to TRBJ2-1; 9 bases fit TRBD2. Germline-derived CDR1 and CDR2 are SGDLS and YYNGEE. V dropped 3 bases and J dropped 5; count of bases not matched to a gene: 9. The CDR3 is 16 amino acids.

The sample holds one count of this clone. The chain has TRBV10-2 and TRBJ2-1; D may be TRBD2 (6 bases). With 6 bases removed from V and 8 bases from J, the gap between germline ends came to 14 bases. Germline V gives CDR1 WSHSY, CDR2 SAAADI. The CDR3 runs 13 residues. CDR3 in amino acids: CASRGGSWDEQFF. CDR3 nucleotide sequence: TGCGCCAGCAGAGGAGGGAGTTGGGATGAGCAGTTCTTC.

The chain is built from TRBV27 and TRBJ2-6; tentative D call: TRBD1 (6 bases). Germline CDR1 and CDR2: MNHEY and SMNVEV (reference sequence). CDR3 length: 19 residues. The V end was cut by 3 bases, the J end by 4 bases, with 22 bases between. CDR3: CASSFFGVQGFSGANVLTF. DNA for the CDR3: TGTGCCAGCAGTTTCTTTGGAGTACAGGGCTTCTCCGGGGCCAACGTCCTGACTTTC.

The chain links TRBV18 to TRBJ1-4; possible D gene TRBD1, 5 bases. The V gene's germline CDR1 is KGHSH and CDR2 LQKENI. Trimming took 1 base from V and 0 from J, leaving 9 bases between them. The CDR3 loop spans 16 amino acids. This CDR3 reads CASSPRVTATNEKLFF. In nucleotides, the CDR3 is TGTGCCAGCTCACCACGGGTGACAGCAACTAATGAAAAACTGTTTTTT.

The V gene is TRBV7-3, the J gene TRBJ2-2; 9 positions match TRBD2. J lost 1 base, V lost 5 bases, and 2 bases had no gene match. Germline V gene data show CDR1 as SGHTA and CDR2 as FQGTGA. The CDR3 runs to 15 residues. The CDR3 reads CASSPSGKNTGELFF. The CDR3 DNA is TGTGCCAGCAGCCCTAGCGGGAAGAACACCGGGGAGCTGTTTTTT.

The chain carries TRBV18 and TRBJ2-1, with TRBD2 matching 11 bases. V was clipped by 0 bases and J by 4 bases; unmatched bases: 11. CDR3 length: 19 residues. Germline V lookup: CDR1 KGHSH, CDR2 LQKENI. The CDR3 is CASSPPRRPGLAAYNEQFF. In DNA, the CDR3 is TGTGCCAGCTCACCACCTAGGAGACCGGGACTAGCGGCTTACAATGAGCAGTTCTTC. Complete variable domain (other parts from reference TRBV18 and TRBJ2-1): NAGVMQNPRHLVRRRGQEARLRCSPMKGHSHVYWYRQLPEEGLKFMVYLQKENIIDESGMPKERFSAEFPKEGPSILRIQQVVRGDSAAYFCASSPPRRPGLAAYNEQFFGPGTRLTVL.

Only one count was recorded for this clone. The rearrangement joins TRBV29-1 to TRBJ2-5; D is perhaps TRBD1 (5 bases). Trimming shortened V by 3 bases and J by 1 base, and 6 bases separated the two germline ends. This CDR3 contains 12 residues. Germline-derived CDR1 and CDR2 are SQVTM and ANQGSEA. Here the CDR3 DNA reads TGCAGCGTTGATCAGGGCCAAGAGACCCAGTACTTC. It is translated as CSVDQGQETQYF.

The chain combines TRBV28 with TRBJ2-1; 10 bases align to TRBD1. The CDR3 is 15 residues long. V trimming: 1 base; J trimming: 9 bases; junction bases outside the gene matches: 6. Germline loops: CDR1 MDHEN, CDR2 SYDVKM. The CDR3 is CASSLFGTGEAEQFF. CDR3 bases: TGTGCCAGCAGTTTATTCGGGACAGGGGAAGCTGAGCAGTTCTTC.

Comment on this clone: Other DNA sequences of this sample code for an identical CDR3. The chain combines TRBV5-1 with TRBJ2-7; 7 bases match TRBD2. Germline lookup yields CDR1 SGHRS and CDR2 YFSETQ. V was pared by 1 base and J by 4 bases, with 5 bases of the junction left unmatched. The CDR3 length is 14 residues. CDR3 sequence (DNA): TGCGCCAGCAGCTTGTTGGGAGGGAGTTACGAGCAGTACTTC. Its translation is CASSLLGGSYEQYF.

This chain links TRBV2 with TRBJ1-2, with no clear D. Trimming stripped 2 bases from V and 8 bases from J, with 15 bases between. CDR3 length: 14 residues. Germline V gives CDR1 SNHLY, CDR2 FYNNEI. The CDR3 spells CASSERGSTWGYTF. The CDR3 DNA follows: TGTGCCAGCAGTGAAAGAGGGTCCACTTGGGGCTACACCTTC.

This clone has only one observation. This sequence joins TRBV7-9 and TRBJ2-7; D is undetermined. CDR1 is SEHNR and CDR2 is FQNEAQ in the germline V gene (reference sequence). Trimming pared 5 bases from V and 6 bases from J, leaving 14 bases between. The CDR3 consists of 13 residues. Here the CDR3 reads CASSTGVLSEQYF. The CDR3 bases are TGTGCCAGCAGCACTGGAGTTCTGAGCGAGCAGTACTTC.

This chain uses TRBV27 with TRBJ1-4; 7 bases are a match to TRBD1. The CDR3 loop spans 14 amino acids. J gave up 5 bases and V 5 bases, and 5 bases lay outside the gene matches. Per germline, CDR1 MNHEY and CDR2 SMNVEV (reference sequence). The CDR3 reads CASSRQGPNEKLFF. The DNA for the CDR3 is TGTGCCAGCAGTCGACAGGGCCCCAATGAAAAACTGTTTTTT.

The chain employs TRBV5-1 and TRBJ2-1; 9 bases align to TRBD1. Looked up from germline, CDR1 is SGHRS and CDR2 is YFSETQ. J lost 1 base, V lost 4 bases, and 6 bases had no gene match. This CDR3 comprises 16 residues. In nucleotides, the CDR3 is TGCGCCAGCAGCCCGCCGGGACAGGGATCCTACAATGAGCAGTTCTTC. Its protein product is CASSPPGQGSYNEQFF.

The chain recombines TRBV29-1 with TRBJ2-1, with TRBD2 identical over 8 bases. V trimming: 8 bases; J trimming: 7 bases; junction bases outside the gene matches: 4. Germline V gives CDR1 SQVTM, CDR2 ANQGSEA. The length of the CDR3 is 11 residues. The CDR3 DNA reads as TGCAGCATGACTAGCGAAAATGAGCAGTTCTTC. This gives the protein CSMTSENEQFF.

This chain uses TRBV6-1 with TRBJ2-4, with TRBD2 matching over 14 bases. This CDR3 comprises 16 residues. Germline CDR1 and CDR2: MNHNS and SASEGT. V dropped 4 bases and J dropped 5; count of bases not matched to a gene: 4. This CDR3 reads CASSVGTSGGQNIQYF. The CDR3, as DNA: TGTGCCAGCAGTGTCGGGACTAGCGGGGGCCAAAACATTCAGTACTTC.

This clone showed up just once. J is TRBJ1-5 and V is TRBV30; D uncertain. V was trimmed by 6 bases and J by 3 bases, leaving 12 bases between them. Germline V CDR1 and CDR2: GTSNPN, SVGIG (reference sequence). CDR3 length equals 13 residues. The CDR3, as DNA: TGTGCCTGTGGGGAAGGATACAATCAGCCCCAGCATTTT. It is translated as CACGEGYNQPQHF.

This clone was observed once. The chain links TRBV7-3 to TRBJ2-3, with TRBD1 matching over 10 bases. V was pared by 8 bases and J by 0 bases, with 5 bases of the junction left unmatched. Germline lookup yields CDR1 SGHTA and CDR2 FQGTGA. CDR3 size: 15 residues. The CDR3 region has the DNA TGTGCCAGCGGCCGGACAGGGGGAAGCACAGATACGCAGTATTTT. This codes for CASGRTGGSTDTQYF. Full variable domain (remainder filled in from reference TRBV7-3 and TRBJ2-3): GAGVSQTPSNKVTEKGKYVELRCDPISGHTALYWYRQSLGQGPEFLIYFQGTGAADDSGLPNDRFFAVRPEGSVSTLKIQRTERGDSAVYLCASGRTGGSTDTQYFGPGTRLTVL.

The chain recombines TRBV9 with TRBJ2-7; D is uncertain. V gave up 0 bases and J gave up 6 bases, with 10 bases separating them. The V gene's germline CDR1 is SGDLS and CDR2 YYNGEE. This CDR3 is 13 amino acids long. The CDR3 here is CASSVGLLSEQYF. The CDR3 nucleotides read TGTGCCAGCAGCGTAGGCCTCTTATCCGAGCAGTACTTC.

The V and J genes are TRBV7-8 and TRBJ2-7; possible D gene TRBD2, 6 bases. Germline-derived CDR1 and CDR2 are SGHVS and FQNEAQ. The CDR3 has 14 residues. V was cut by 4 bases and J by 0 bases, with 10 bases left in between. DNA of the CDR3: TGTGCCAGCAGCTGGATGACTAGCTCCTACGAGCAGTACTTC. Amino acid sequence: CASSWMTSSYEQYF.

This chain connects TRBV9 to TRBJ1-1; 7 bases match TRBD1. CDR1 is SGDLS, CDR2 YYNGEE, per germline. CDR3 length equals 17 residues. V was clipped by 3 bases and J by 1 base; unmatched bases: 12. CDR3 residues: CASSASRGTAWNTEAFF. CDR3 coding DNA: TGTGCCAGCAGCGCATCTAGGGGGACAGCATGGAACACTGAAGCTTTCTTT.

V gene TRBV12-3 or TRBV12-4 combines with J gene TRBJ1-2; the D is unclear. V was pared by 4 bases and J by 4 bases, with 10 bases between. This CDR3 is 13 amino acids long. CDR3 protein: CASSSGVGYGYTF. The CDR3 DNA is TGTGCCAGCAGTTCCGGGGTCGGCTATGGCTACACCTTC.